This TCR beta chain was identified during a study of T cell changes during pregnancy in multiple sclerosis. Produced via immunoSEQ multiplex PCR; TCRdb's table is partial and in-frame only. Seen here are 40,000 to 50,000 clones, almost 95% observed once, and the top ten hold 8.1%. Sequencing used CD8+ T cells from peripheral blood mononuclear cells, obtained in the third trimester of pregnancy. This sequence was found in a female donor with multiple sclerosis, enrolled in a pregnancy study.

The CDR3 here is CAWSVGGSYEQYF. The CDR3 DNA reads as TGTGCCTGGAGTGTAGGGGGCTCCTACGAGCAGTACTTC. The V call is TRBV30, the J call TRBJ2-5; TRBD1 is a possible D gene (6 bases). The J call may be wrong; the DNA end is better matched by TRBJ2-7. Germline assignment: CDR1 GTSNPN and CDR2 SVGIG (reference sequence). The CDR3 is 13 amino acids.